One and the same sample provided the 10 T cell receptor beta chains below, sequenced in a study of shared clonotypes between healthy human individuals. The protocol was immunoSEQ multiplex PCR, while the TCRdb copy is restricted to in-frame clones and leaves out a portion. The table has roughly 2.6 million clones, around 94% seen once. Sequenced sample: naive CD4+ T cells sorted from blood. Subset in this sample: CD45RA+ positively selected. The receptors were gathered from a man between 18 and 29 years old in good health.

This chain connects TRBV6-5 to TRBJ2-1; maybe TRBD1 (6 bases). Germline V lookup: CDR1 MNHEY, CDR2 SVGAGI. The CDR3 has 15 amino acids. Deletions cut 8 bases from V and 0 bases from J, with 14 bases between. The CDR3 reads CASPEDSDSYNEQFF. CDR3 in DNA: TGTGCCAGCCCCGAGGACAGCGACTCCTACAATGAGCAGTTCTTC.

The V call is TRBV7-2, the J call TRBJ2-7, with unresolved D. The V gene's germline CDR1 is SGHTA and CDR2 FQGNSA. The CDR3 is 15 residues long. V lost 0 bases and J lost 2, with 11 bases in between. CDR3 DNA: TGTGCCAGCAGCTTAGCGCGGTCGACGACCTACGAGCAGTACTTC. Amino acids: CASSLARSTTYEQYF. Based on the CDR3 plus reference TRBV7-2 and TRBJ2-7, the full variable domain is GAGVSQSPSNKVTEKGKDVELRCDPISGHTALYWYRQSLGQGLEFLIYFQGNSAPDKSGLPSDRFSAERTGGSVSTLTIQRTQQEDSAVYLCASSLARSTTYEQYFGPGTRLTVT.

This clone was counted a single time. The chain is built from TRBV19 and TRBJ1-6; D unclear. This CDR3 has 13 amino acids. Germline V gene lookup returns CDR1 LNHDA and CDR2 SQIVND (reference sequence). V was cut by 10 bases and J by 6 bases, with 13 bases left in between. The CDR3 protein is CATRAYGNSPLHF. CDR3 nucleotides: TGTGCCACCCGGGCCTATGGTAATTCACCCCTCCACTTT.

The V and J genes are TRBV2 and TRBJ2-3; TRBD2 matches at 9 bases. CDR1 and CDR2 from the germline V gene are SNHLY and FYNNEI. CDR3 length: 13 amino acids. The V gene end was trimmed by 9 bases and the J gene end by 4 bases; junction bases not matched to a gene: 5. CDR3 sequence (DNA): TGTGCCAGTAGCGGGAGTATTGCAGATACGCAGTATTTT. Translation gives CASSGSIADTQYF.

The chain combines TRBV27 with TRBJ1-4; TRBD1 is a possible D gene (6 bases). The ends were cut back, 1 base at V and 2 bases at J, with 8 bases in the middle. Looked up from germline, CDR1 is MNHEY and CDR2 is SMNVEV (reference sequence). This CDR3 has 15 amino acids. The CDR3 here is CASSLYRVTNEKLFF. The CDR3 DNA follows: TGTGCCAGCAGTTTATACAGGGTTACTAATGAAAAACTGTTTTTT.

The V call is TRBV5-4, the J call TRBJ1-2; D gene uncertain. The germline V gene encodes CDR1 SGHNT and CDR2 YYREEE (reference sequence). Trimming took off 1 base at V and 7 bases at J, with 11 bases between the two ends. The CDR3 extends over 13 amino acids. CDR3 sequence reads: CASSLIGDFGYTF. CDR3 coding DNA: TGTGCCAGCAGCTTGATCGGAGATTTTGGCTACACCTTC. The full variable domain, completed using reference TRBV5-4 and TRBJ1-2, is ETGVTQSPTHLIKTRGQQVTLRCSSQSGHNTVSWYQQALGQGPQFIFQYYREEENGRGNFPPRFSGLQFPNYSSELNVNALELDDSALYLCASSLIGDFGYTFGSGTRLTVV.

The rearrangement joins TRBV7-2 to TRBJ2-1, with 11 bases aligning to TRBD2. Trimming at V came to 8 bases and at J to 3 bases, leaving 6 bases not matched to a gene. Germline CDR1 SGHTA, CDR2 FQGNSA. There are 15 residues in the CDR3. The DNA for the CDR3 is TGTGCCAGCTTCTTCGGGACTAGCGGCTACAATGAGCAGTTCTTC. The encoded protein is CASFFGTSGYNEQFF.

The rearrangement joins TRBV12-5 to TRBJ1-5, with 7 bases identical to TRBD1. CDR3 length: 13 amino acids. V gave up 1 base and J gave up 7 bases; unmatched junction bases: 1. CDR1 and CDR2 (germline): LGHNT, FRNRAP. The CDR3 here is CASGLGQGQPQHF. The CDR3 coding sequence is TGTGCTAGTGGTTTGGGACAGGGACAGCCCCAGCATTTT.

This sequence joins TRBV6-5 and TRBJ1-2; D is unclear. CDR1 is MNHEY, CDR2 SVGAGI, per germline. V was cut by 2 bases and J by 5 bases, with 12 bases left in between. CDR3 size: 14 residues. The CDR3 sequence: CASSYGTELYGYTF. CDR3 bases: TGTGCCAGCAGTTACGGAACAGAACTGTATGGCTACACCTTC.

The rearrangement joins TRBV25-1 to TRBJ2-5; 7 positions agree with TRBD2. This CDR3 is built from 14 residues. From germline, CDR1 is MGHDK and CDR2 SYGVNS. After removal of 4 bases from V and 4 bases from J, the junction contained 6 bases not matched to a gene. The CDR3 protein is CASSVRGTRETQYF. The CDR3 DNA follows: TGTGCCAGCAGTGTGCGGGGGACCAGAGAGACCCAGTACTTC.